This T cell receptor beta chain was found in a study of cytomegalovirus exposure and HLA in healthy donors. The donors gave bone marrow, and they were healthy. It was with 60 Vbeta and 13 Jbeta primers that the PCR ran. Some clones are missing from TCRdb's copy, which holds only in-frame ones; the method was immunoSEQ multiplex PCR. The data show about 130,000 clones, over 75% seen once. Germline assignment: CDR1 SGHRS and CDR2 YFSETQ. V was clipped by 4 bases and J by 0 bases, with 18 bases between them. The CDR3 runs to 17 residues. This clonotype originated in a woman between 35 and 50 years old in good health and CMV-seropositive. Material for sequencing was PBMCs. V is TRBV5-1 and J is TRBJ2-3; a possible D gene is TRBD2 (6 bases). The CDR3 spells CASSRRLIAASTDTQYF. DNA of the CDR3: TGCGCCAGCAGCCGCCGTTTAATAGCGGCTAGCACAGATACGCAGTATTTT.